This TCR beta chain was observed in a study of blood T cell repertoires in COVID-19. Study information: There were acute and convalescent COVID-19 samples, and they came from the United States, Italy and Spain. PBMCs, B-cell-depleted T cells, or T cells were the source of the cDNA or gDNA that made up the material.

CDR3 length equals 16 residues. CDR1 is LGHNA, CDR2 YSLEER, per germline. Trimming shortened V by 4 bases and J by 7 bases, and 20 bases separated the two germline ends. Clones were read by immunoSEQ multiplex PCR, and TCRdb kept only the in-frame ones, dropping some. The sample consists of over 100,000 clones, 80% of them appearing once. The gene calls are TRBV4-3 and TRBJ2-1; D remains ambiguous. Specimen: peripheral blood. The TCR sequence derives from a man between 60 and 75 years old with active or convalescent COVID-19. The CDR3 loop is CASSLTSRPLLNEQFF. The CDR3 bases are TGCGCCAGCAGCCTCACGAGCAGGCCCCTCCTGAATGAGCAGTTCTTC.